This TCR beta chain was profiled in a study of CD8 T cells in Susac syndrome (dated by TCRdb to the late 2010s). Some background on the complete study: Whether CD8+ T cell activation and differentiation in Susac syndrome was antigen driven was tested using repertoire sequencing. Clonality of the CD8+ T cell repertoire was compared between about a dozen healthy donors, approximately 14 Susac syndrome patients and around 16 multiple sclerosis patients. The investigation overall reported the following: The number of individuals in the TCR sequencing and HLA analysis was recognized as being relatively small.

A remark on this clonotype: No cognate antigen has been identified for it. Base qualities are not provided; no much larger clone lies one nucleotide away.

Trimmed from V: 3 bases; trimmed from J: 5 bases; junction bases lacking a gene match: 7. The germline V gene yields SGDLS for CDR1 and YYNGEE for CDR2. Counted from cysteine to phenylalanine, this CDR3 has 15 amino acids. Of the read, only the CDR3 DNA is kept; its 45 bases are in frame from base 1. High-throughput TCR beta sequencing profiled peripheral blood CD8+ and CD4+ T cells from healthy donors, Susac syndrome patients and multiple sclerosis patients. The multiple sclerosis controls were treatment-naive patients whose relapsing-remitting disease, either stable or active, fulfilled the revised McDonald criteria. CD8+ TEMRA cells were enriched by FACS, while bulk CD8+ and CD4+ T cells were purified by magnetic negative isolation. Blood was collected in EDTA tubes and processed within 24 hours, with PBMCs isolated through density gradient centrifugation. PBMCs intended for TCR sequencing were cryopreserved in liquid nitrogen and thawed later in a water bath at 37 degrees C. A purity of at least 90% was achieved for sorted or isolated CD4+, CD8+ and CD8+ TEMRA cells.

RNA was extracted using the RNeasy kit, and 0.5 to 1 microgram was reverse transcribed with random hexamers. The immunoSEQ multiplex PCR assay, covering 54 Vbeta and 13 Jbeta segments, was used to amplify TCR beta CDR3 regions. Bias from PCR amplification was corrected by using a synthetic template baseline for primer optimization and for computational correction. The original pipeline was this. Only productive sequences were kept, with reads annotated to V, D and J genes according to IMGT and analyzed in immunoSEQ Analyzer. To calculate clonality, Shannon entropy was normalized by log2 of the number of productive unique sequences and then subtracted from one. For each patient and control, public and private clones were evaluated within the 100 most prevalent clones. A clone was defined as Susac-specific if it was absent from the healthy and MS cohorts, from 1052 published viral clones and from other ImmuneACCESS disease sequences. TCRdb ran its own pipeline on the public reads, namely fastp trimming at Q25 and MiXCR clone calling, and kept in-frame beta chains. Rows with a matching CDR3 protein are joined into one entry that keeps the most common DNA and genes. TCRdb's processing, not the authors', yielded these V and J calls. A total of 350,000 to 550,000 distinct CDR3 sequences appear in this sample, 85% to 90% of them only once. About 0.12% of the sample is taken by the ten largest.

The source material was CD8+ T cells from PBMCs. This receptor chain uses TRBV9 and TRBJ2-5; 10 bases in the middle match TRBD2. The TCR originated in a human donor with multiple sclerosis. The DNA is TGTGCCAGCAGCGACGAGCGGGAGGGCCTCGAGACCCAGTACTTC. Its product reads: CASSDEREGLETQYF.